This T cell receptor (delta chain) was captured by sequencing in a study of gamma delta lymphoproliferative disorders and STAT genes. The CDR3 covers 21 residues. Germline V lookup: CDR1 GEAIGNYY, CDR2 EKD. J was trimmed by 1 base and V by 3 bases; bases with no gene match: 24. TCRdb fed the multiplex PCR reads to CATT. The sample consists of 4,000 or so delta-chain clones, more than 0.8% of them appearing once. This clone was seen only a few times. TCRdb assigns this DNA the protein of a much larger clone, which departs from its translation at residue 9; this likely reflects a read error, and the protein shown comes from translating the DNA. The receptor sequences were amplified from genomic DNA of peripheral blood mononuclear cells.

J is TRDJ1 and V is TRDV2; 8 nucleotides align to TRDD3. Input material: blood. The TCR sequence derives from a human donor in good health. This CDR3 is CACDSVHAEGYEGGVTDKLIF. In nucleotides, the CDR3 is TGTGCCTGTGACTCTGTACACGCTGAGGGATACGAGGGAGGAGTCACCGATAAACTCATCTTT.